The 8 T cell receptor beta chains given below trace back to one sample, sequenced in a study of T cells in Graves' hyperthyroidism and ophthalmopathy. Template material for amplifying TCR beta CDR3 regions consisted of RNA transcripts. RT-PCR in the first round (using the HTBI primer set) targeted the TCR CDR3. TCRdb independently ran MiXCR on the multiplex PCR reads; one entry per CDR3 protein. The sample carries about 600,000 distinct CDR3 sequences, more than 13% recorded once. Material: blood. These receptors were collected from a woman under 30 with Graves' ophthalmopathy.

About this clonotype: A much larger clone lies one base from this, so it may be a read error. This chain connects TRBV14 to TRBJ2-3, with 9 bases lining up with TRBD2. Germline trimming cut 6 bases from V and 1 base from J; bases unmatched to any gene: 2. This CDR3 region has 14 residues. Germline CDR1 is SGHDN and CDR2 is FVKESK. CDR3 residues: CASRKRGGTDTQYF. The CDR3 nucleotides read TGTGCCAGCAGGAAGCGGGGGGGCACAGATACGCAGTATTTT.

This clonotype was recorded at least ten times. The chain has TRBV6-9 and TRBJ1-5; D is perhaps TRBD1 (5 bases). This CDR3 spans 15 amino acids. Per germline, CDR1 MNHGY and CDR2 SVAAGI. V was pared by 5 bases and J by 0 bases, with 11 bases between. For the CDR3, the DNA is TGTGCCAGCAGTCTCAAGACAGTTAGCAATCAGCCCCAGCATTTT. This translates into CASSLKTVSNQPQHF.

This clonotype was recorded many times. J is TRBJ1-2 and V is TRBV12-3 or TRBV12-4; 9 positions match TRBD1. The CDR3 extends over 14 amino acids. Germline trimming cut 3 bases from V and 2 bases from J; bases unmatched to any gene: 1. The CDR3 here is CASSFGTGNYGYTF. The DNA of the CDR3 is TGTGCCAGCAGTTTTGGGACAGGGAACTATGGCTACACCTTC.

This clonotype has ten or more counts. This chain's CDR3 is CASTLTGGAYEQYF. Here the CDR3 DNA reads TGTGCCAGCACCTTGACAGGGGGAGCCTACGAGCAGTACTTC. The chain uses TRBV12-3 or TRBV12-4 and TRBJ2-7, with 9 positions matching TRBD1. CDR3 size: 14 residues. Germline trimming cut 7 bases from V and 2 bases from J; bases unmatched to any gene: 6.

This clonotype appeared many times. CDR3 residues: CASSYRSTGRLVEQYF. CDR3 DNA sequence: TGTGCCAGCAGTTACAGATCTACCGGACGGTTGGTCGAGCAGTACTTC. The chain employs TRBV6-5 and TRBJ2-7; D not certain. Trimming removed 2 bases from V and 6 bases from J, with 20 bases in between. Germline-derived CDR1 and CDR2 are MNHEY and SVGAGI. This CDR3 region has 16 residues.

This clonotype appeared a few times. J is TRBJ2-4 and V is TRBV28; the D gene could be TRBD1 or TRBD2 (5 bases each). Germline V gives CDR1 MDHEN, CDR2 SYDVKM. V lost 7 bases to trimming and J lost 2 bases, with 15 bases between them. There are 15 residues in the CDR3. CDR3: CASTQGVVSKNIQYF. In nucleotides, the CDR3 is TGTGCCAGCACCCAGGGAGTGGTTTCCAAAAACATTCAGTACTTC.

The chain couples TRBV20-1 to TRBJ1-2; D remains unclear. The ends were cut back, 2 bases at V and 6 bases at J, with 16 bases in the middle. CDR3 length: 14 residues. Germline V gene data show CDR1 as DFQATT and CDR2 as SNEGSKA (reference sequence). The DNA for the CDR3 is TGCAGTGCTAGACTTCAGGACTCTTGGGATGGCTACACCTTC. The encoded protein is CSARLQDSWDGYTF.

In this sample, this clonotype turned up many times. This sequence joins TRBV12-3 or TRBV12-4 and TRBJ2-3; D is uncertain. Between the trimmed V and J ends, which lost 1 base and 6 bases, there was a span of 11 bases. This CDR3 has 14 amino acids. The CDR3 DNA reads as TGTGCCAGCAGTTTAGTTGCCCCCTGGGATACGCAGTATTTT. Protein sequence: CASSLVAPWDTQYF.